A single sample gave rise to the 3 T cell receptor beta chains below, sequenced in a study of shared clonotypes between healthy human individuals. Naive CD8 populations comprised CD45RO-negative cells positively selected for CCR7, excluding terminally differentiated effector memory CD45RA+ cells. Libraries were prepared by immunoSEQ multiplex PCR; TCRdb keeps only in-frame clonotypes and omits some of them. Among around 1.9 million clones listed, approximately 92% were seen once. The sample taken for sequencing was naive CD8+ T cells from PBMCs. The source is a man aged 18 to 30 in good health. Some clones in this sample may be carry-over from other donors' samples.

This clone was detected only once. This chain uses TRBV30 with TRBJ1-4; 10 nucleotides match TRBD1. Trimming at V came to 0 bases and at J to 10 bases, leaving 5 bases not matched to a gene. The CDR3 has 14 amino acids. Germline V CDR1 and CDR2: GTSNPN, SVGIG (reference sequence). Here the CDR3 DNA reads TGTGCCTGGAGTGTACGTGGACAGGGGGTAAAACTGTTTTTT. Translating gives CAWSVRGQGVKLFF.

The genes are TRBV7-2 and TRBJ2-3, with 11 bases identical to TRBD2. Trimming removed 4 bases from V and 5 bases from J; junction bases left unmatched: 5. The CDR3 length is 15 residues. The germline CDR1 and CDR2 sequences are SGHTA and FQGNSA. The CDR3 spells CASSYSGGALDTQYF. The CDR3 nucleotides are TGTGCCAGCAGCTATAGCGGGGGGGCCCTAGATACGCAGTATTTT.

CDR3 protein: CASSLWGGGTYEQYF. CDR3 bases: TGTGCCAGCAGCTTATGGGGGGGCGGGACCTACGAGCAGTACTTC. The V call is TRBV11-2, the J call TRBJ2-7; tentative D call: TRBD2 (7 bases). In germline, CDR1 is SGHAT, CDR2 FQNNGV. V lost 2 bases, J lost 2 bases, and 13 bases lay in between. The CDR3 totals 15 residues. Complete variable domain (other parts from reference TRBV11-2 and TRBJ2-7): EAGVAQSPRYKIIEKRQSVAFWCNPISGHATLYWYQQILGQGPKLLIQFQNNGVVDDSQLPKDRFSAERLKGVDSTLKIQPAKLEDSAVYLCASSLWGGGTYEQYFGPGTRLTVT.